This TCR beta chain emerged from a study of CD8 T cells in ankylosing spondylitis. Notes on the study in general: Ankylosing spondylitis blood appeared to be characterized by a TCR beta motif of under ten highly homologous variants. Reports say disease-linked clones showed up significantly more in matched ankylosing spondylitis synovial fluid. Past research had described some motif variants in reactive arthritis synovial fluid and blood.

Between the trimmed V and J ends, which lost 5 bases and 7 bases, there was a span of 14 bases. Germline CDR1 and CDR2: MGHDK and SYGVNS. The CDR3 has 13 residues. Regarding this clonotype: Its antigen is as yet unknown.

Libraries for TCR beta were made by quantitative 5'-RACE with molecular barcodes. Each CDR3 protein is one row after TCRdb ran MiXCR on the 5' RACE reads. This table holds about 110,000 distinct CDR3 sequences, nearly 25% found once. This receptor was taken from a male donor with ankylosing spondylitis. V and J are TRBV25-1 and TRBJ1-2; D is perhaps TRBD1 (5 bases). The sequenced sample was synovial fluid, either unsorted or a sorted T cell fraction (not recorded which). The DNA for the CDR3 is TGTGCCAGCAGTCCCGGCAGGGATCGTGGCTACACCTTC. It encodes CASSPGRDRGYTF.